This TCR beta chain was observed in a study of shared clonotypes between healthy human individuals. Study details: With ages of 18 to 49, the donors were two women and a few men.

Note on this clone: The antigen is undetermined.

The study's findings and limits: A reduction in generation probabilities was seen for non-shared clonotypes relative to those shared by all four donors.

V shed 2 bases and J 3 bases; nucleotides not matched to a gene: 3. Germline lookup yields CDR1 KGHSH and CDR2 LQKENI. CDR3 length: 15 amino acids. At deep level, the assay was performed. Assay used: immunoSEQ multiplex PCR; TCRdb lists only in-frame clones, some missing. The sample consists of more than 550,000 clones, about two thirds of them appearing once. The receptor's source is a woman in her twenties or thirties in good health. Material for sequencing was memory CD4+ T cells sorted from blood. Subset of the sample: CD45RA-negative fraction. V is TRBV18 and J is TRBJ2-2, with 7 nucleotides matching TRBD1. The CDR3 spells CASSPMGQHTGELFF. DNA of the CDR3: TGTGCCAGCTCACCAATGGGACAGCACACCGGGGAGCTGTTTTTT.